The 7 T cell receptor beta chains below come from one sample, sequenced in a study of shared clonotypes between healthy human individuals. Repertoires were generated with immunoSEQ multiplex PCR, while TCRdb's copy carries only in-frame clones and drops some. The sample lists 2,500,000 or so clones; more than 90% were seen once. The sequenced material came from naive CD4+ T cells sorted from blood. Subset denoted: CD45RA+ positively selected. These receptors were collected from a man younger than 30 in good health.

This clone was recorded only once. V and J are TRBV5-4 and TRBJ2-7; 15 bases map to TRBD2. The CDR3 length is 17 residues. J lost 0 bases, V lost 5 bases, and 6 bases had no gene match. CDR1 is SGHNT and CDR2 is YYREEE in the germline V gene (reference sequence). Written as DNA, the CDR3 is TGTGCCAGCAGTTCCGGGACTAGCGGGAGGAGCTCCTACGAGCAGTACTTC. Its protein product is CASSSGTSGRSSYEQYF.

The V gene is TRBV10-3, the J gene TRBJ2-2; D call uncertain. The ends were cut back, 4 bases at V and 5 bases at J, with 11 bases in the middle. The germline CDR1 and CDR2 sequences are ENHRY and SYGVKD. The CDR3 is 14 residues long. The CDR3 is CAISGSGFTGELFF. The DNA of the CDR3 is TGTGCCATCAGTGGGTCCGGATTTACCGGGGAGCTGTTTTTT.

The table lists this clone with a count of one. The rearrangement links TRBV6-5 to TRBJ1-4; a weak D match, TRBD1 (6 bases). Between the trimmed V and J ends, which lost 8 bases and 10 bases, there was a span of 23 bases. Germline CDR1 reads MNHEY; CDR2 reads SVGAGI. The CDR3 extends over 15 amino acids. This chain's CDR3 is CASRLQGSSLAKLFF. CDR3 nucleotide sequence: TGTGCCAGCCGTTTACAGGGCTCATCTCTCGCAAAACTGTTTTTT.

As to this clone: The sample has other DNA sequences that encode this CDR3 too. The V gene is TRBV18, the J gene TRBJ1-1, with D unclear. The V end lost 3 bases, the J end lost 6 bases, and 11 bases lay between the germline ends. The V gene's germline CDR1 is KGHSH and CDR2 LQKENI. This CDR3 comprises 13 residues. The CDR3: CASSPPTGAEAFF. CDR3 sequence (DNA): TGTGCCAGCTCACCCCCCACTGGCGCTGAAGCTTTCTTT.

The rearrangement joins TRBV5-4 to TRBJ1-3; 7 nucleotides align to TRBD1. This CDR3 comprises 16 residues. From germline, CDR1 is SGHNT and CDR2 YYREEE (reference sequence). Unmatched junction bases numbered 3, after V lost 0 bases and J lost 0 bases. CDR3 nucleotide sequence: TGTGCCAGCAGCTTGGCCCGGACAGGCTCTGGAAACACCATATATTTT. Translated, it gives CASSLARTGSGNTIYF.

The rearrangement joins TRBV5-4 to TRBJ2-7, with D hard to call. V was pared by 0 bases and J by 6 bases, with 10 bases between. Germline V CDR1 and CDR2: SGHNT, YYREEE (reference sequence). The CDR3 totals 13 residues. CDR3 in amino acids: CASSLAPMGEQYF. Here the CDR3 DNA reads TGTGCCAGCAGCTTGGCCCCCATGGGCGAGCAGTACTTC.

The chain couples TRBV5-1 to TRBJ1-1, with 9 bases identical to TRBD1. Germline values: CDR1 SGHRS, CDR2 YFSETQ. The CDR3 contains 16 residues. The ends lost 0 bases at V and 0 bases at J; junction bases unmatched: 3. CDR3 amino acids: CASSLGGQGLNTEAFF. CDR3 DNA: TGCGCCAGCAGCTTGGGGGGACAGGGTTTGAACACTGAAGCTTTCTTT.